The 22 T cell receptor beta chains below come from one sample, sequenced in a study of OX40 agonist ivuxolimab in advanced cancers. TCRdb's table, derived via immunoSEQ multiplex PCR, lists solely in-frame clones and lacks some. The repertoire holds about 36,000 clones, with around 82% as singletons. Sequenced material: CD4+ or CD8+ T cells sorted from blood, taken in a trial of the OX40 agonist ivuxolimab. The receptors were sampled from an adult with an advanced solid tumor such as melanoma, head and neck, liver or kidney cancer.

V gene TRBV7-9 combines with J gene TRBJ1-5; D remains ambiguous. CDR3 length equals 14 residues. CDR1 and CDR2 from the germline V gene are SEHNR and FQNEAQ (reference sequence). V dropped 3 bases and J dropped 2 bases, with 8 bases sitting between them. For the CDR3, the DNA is TGTGCCAGCAGCTTTGAGGGTGGCAATCAGCCCCAGCATTTT. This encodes CASSFEGGNQPQHF. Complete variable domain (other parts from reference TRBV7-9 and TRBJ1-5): DTGVSQNPRHKITKRGQNVTFRCDPISEHNRLYWYRQTLGQGPEFLTYFQNEAQLEKSRLLSDRFSAERPKGSFSTLEIQRTEQGDSAMYLCASSFEGGNQPQHFGDGTRLSIL.

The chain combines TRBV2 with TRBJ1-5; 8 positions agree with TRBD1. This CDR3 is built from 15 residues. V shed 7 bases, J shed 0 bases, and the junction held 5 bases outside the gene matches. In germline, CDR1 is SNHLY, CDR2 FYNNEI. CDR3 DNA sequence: TGTGCCAGCACGGTGACAGGGGATAGCAATCAGCCCCAGCATTTT. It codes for CASTVTGDSNQPQHF.

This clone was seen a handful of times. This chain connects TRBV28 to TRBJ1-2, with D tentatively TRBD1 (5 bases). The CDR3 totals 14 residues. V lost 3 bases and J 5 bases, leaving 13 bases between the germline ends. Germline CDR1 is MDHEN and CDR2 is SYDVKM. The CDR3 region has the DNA TGTGCCAGCAGTTTGTCAGGGTGGAGGTATGGCTACACCTTC. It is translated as CASSLSGWRYGYTF.

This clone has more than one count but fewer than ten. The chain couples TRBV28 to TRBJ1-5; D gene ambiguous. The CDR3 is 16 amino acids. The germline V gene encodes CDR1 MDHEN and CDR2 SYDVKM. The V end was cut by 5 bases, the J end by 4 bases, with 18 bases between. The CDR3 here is CASSPHRLTRNQPQHF. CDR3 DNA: TGTGCCAGCAGTCCCCATCGCTTAACACGAAATCAGCCCCAGCATTTT.

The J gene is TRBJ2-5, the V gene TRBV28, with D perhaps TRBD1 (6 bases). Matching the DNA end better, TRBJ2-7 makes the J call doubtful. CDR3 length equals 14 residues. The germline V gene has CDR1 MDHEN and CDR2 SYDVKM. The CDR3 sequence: CASSLTGNVYEQYF. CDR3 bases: TGTGCCAGCAGTTTAACAGGGAACGTATACGAGCAGTACTTC.

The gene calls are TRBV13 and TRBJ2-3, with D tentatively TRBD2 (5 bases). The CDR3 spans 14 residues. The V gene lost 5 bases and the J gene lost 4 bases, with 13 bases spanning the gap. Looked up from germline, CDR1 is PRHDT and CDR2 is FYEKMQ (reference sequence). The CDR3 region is CASSEGARPDTQYF. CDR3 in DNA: TGTGCCAGCAGCGAGGGAGCTCGTCCAGATACGCAGTATTTT.

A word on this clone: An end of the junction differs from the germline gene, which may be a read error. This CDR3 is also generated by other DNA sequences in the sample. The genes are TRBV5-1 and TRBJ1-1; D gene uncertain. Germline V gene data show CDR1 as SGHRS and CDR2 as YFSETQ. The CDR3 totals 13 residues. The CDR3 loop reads CASSLAVNTEAFF. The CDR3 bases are TGTGCCAGCAGCTTGGCAGTCAACACTGAAGCTTTCTTT.

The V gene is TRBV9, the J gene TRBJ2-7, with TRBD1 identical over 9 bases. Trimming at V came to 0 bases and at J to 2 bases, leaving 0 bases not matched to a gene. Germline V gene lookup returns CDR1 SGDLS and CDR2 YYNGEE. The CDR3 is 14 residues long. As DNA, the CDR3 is TGTGCCAGCAGCGTAGGGACAGGGGCCTACGAGCAGTACTTC. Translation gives CASSVGTGAYEQYF.

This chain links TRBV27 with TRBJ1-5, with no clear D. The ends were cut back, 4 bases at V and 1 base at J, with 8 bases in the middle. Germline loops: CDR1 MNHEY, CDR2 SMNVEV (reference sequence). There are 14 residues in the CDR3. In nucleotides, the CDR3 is TGTGCCAGCAGTTACTCTGGGAGCAATCAGCCCCAGCATTTT. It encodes CASSYSGSNQPQHF.

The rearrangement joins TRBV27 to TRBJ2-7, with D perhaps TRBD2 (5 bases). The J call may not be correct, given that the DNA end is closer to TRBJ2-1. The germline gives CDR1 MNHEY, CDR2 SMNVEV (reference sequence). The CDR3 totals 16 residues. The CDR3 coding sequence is TGTGCCAGCAGTTCCCTCCGGACTCGTGGAGGCAATGAGCAGTTCTTC. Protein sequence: CASSSLRTRGGNEQFF.

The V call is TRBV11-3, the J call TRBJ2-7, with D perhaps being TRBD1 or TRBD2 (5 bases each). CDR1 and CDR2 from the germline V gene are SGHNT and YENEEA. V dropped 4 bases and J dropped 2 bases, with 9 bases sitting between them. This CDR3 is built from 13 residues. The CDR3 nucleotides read TGTGCCAGCAGCTACGGGACCGCCTACGAGCAGTACTTC. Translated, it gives CASSYGTAYEQYF.

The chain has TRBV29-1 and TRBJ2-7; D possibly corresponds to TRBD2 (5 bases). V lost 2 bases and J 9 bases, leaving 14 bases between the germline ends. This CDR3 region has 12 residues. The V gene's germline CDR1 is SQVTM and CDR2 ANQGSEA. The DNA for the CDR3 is TGCAGCGTTGAACGGGAACAAGGACTGCAGTACTTC. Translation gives CSVEREQGLQYF.

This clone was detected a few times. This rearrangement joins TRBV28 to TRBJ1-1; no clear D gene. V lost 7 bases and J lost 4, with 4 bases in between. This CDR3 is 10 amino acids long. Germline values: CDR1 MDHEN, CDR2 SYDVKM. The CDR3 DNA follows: TGTGCCAGCATTGGCACTGAAGCTTTCTTT. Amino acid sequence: CASIGTEAFF.

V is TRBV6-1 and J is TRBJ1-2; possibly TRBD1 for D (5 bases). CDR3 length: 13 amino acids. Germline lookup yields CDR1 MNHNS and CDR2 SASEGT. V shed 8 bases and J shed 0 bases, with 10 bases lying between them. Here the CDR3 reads CASLGPPNYGYTF. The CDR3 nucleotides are TGTGCCAGCCTGGGGCCTCCTAACTATGGCTACACCTTC.

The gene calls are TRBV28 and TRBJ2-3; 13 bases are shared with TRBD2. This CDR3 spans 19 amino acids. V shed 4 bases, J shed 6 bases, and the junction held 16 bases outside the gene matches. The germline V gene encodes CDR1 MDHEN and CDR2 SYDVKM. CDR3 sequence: CASSYGLAGAGTQMDTQYF. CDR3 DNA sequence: TGTGCCAGCAGTTATGGACTAGCGGGAGCGGGGACCCAGATGGATACGCAGTATTTT.

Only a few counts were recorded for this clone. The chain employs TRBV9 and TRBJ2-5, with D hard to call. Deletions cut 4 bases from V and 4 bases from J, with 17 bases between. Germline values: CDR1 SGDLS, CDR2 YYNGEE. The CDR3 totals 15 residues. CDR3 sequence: CASSPTPSRRETQYF. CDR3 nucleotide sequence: TGTGCCAGCAGCCCTACCCCCTCACGTAGAGAGACCCAGTACTTC.

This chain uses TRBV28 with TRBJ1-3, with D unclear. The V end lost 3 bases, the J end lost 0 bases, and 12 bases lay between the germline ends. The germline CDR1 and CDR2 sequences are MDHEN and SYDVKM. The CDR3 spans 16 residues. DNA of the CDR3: TGTGCCAGCAGTTTTTTCAGGATAACCTCTGGAAACACCATATATTTT. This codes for CASSFFRITSGNTIYF.

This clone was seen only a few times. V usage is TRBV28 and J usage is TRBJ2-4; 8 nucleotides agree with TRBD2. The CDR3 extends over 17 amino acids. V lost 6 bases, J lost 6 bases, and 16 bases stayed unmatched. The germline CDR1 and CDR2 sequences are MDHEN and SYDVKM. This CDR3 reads CASSPLRAGGPLNIQYF. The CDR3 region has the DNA TGTGCCAGCAGCCCCCTTAGGGCGGGGGGCCCCTTAAACATTCAGTACTTC.

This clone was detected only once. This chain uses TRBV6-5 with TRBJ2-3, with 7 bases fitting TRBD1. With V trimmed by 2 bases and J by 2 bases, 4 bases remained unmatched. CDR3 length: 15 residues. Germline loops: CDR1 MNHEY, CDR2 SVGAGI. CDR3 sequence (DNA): TGTGCCAGCAGTTACAGCGGACAGGCCACAGATACGCAGTATTTT. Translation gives CASSYSGQATDTQYF.

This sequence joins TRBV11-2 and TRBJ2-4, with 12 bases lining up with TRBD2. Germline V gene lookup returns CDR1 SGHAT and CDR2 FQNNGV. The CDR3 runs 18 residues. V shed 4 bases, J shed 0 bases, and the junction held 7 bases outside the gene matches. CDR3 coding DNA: TGTGCCAGCAGCTCCCCCGGACTAGCGGGGATAGCCAAAAACATTCAGTACTTC. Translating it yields CASSSPGLAGIAKNIQYF.

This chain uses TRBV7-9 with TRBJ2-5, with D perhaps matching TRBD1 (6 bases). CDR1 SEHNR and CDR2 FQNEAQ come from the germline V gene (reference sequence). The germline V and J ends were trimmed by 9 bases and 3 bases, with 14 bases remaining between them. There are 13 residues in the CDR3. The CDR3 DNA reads TGTGCCAGTAGGACAGCAGTAAAAGAGACCCAGTACTTC. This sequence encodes CASRTAVKETQYF.

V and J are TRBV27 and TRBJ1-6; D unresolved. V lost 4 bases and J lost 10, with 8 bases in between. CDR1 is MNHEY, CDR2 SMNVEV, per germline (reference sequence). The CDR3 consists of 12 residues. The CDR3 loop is CASSWGGSPLHF. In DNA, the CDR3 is TGTGCCAGCAGTTGGGGTGGGTCACCCCTCCACTTT.